Each of the 12 T cell receptor beta chains below was sequenced from the same sample in a study of blood T cell repertoires in COVID-19. Clones were read by immunoSEQ multiplex PCR, and TCRdb kept only the in-frame ones, dropping some. Among roughly 230,000 clones listed, 65% to 85% were seen once. Sequencing input: peripheral blood. These receptors were obtained from a woman older than 75 with acute or convalescent COVID-19.

This chain joins TRBV7-2 and TRBJ1-6; the D is unclear. CDR1 and CDR2 (germline): SGHTA, FQGNSA. This CDR3 contains 17 residues. Trimming took off 1 base at V and 3 bases at J, with 13 bases between the two ends. CDR3 sequence (DNA): TGTGCCAGCAGCTTAGGGTTGCTCTCGGGCTATAATTCACCCCTCCACTTT. Residues: CASSLGLLSGYNSPLHF.

The gene calls are TRBV6-5 and TRBJ2-2, with D unresolved. V lost 6 bases, J lost 5 bases, and 7 bases lay in between. Germline CDR1 is MNHEY and CDR2 is SVGAGI. The CDR3 has 12 residues. The CDR3 region has the DNA TGTGCCAGCAGCCTATTAACCGGGGAGCTGTTTTTT. It codes for CASSLLTGELFF.

This clone has only a few counts. The V call is TRBV5-1, the J call TRBJ2-3, with D perhaps matching TRBD1 (5 bases). Trimming pared 4 bases from V and 1 base from J, leaving 16 bases between. In germline, CDR1 is SGHRS, CDR2 YFSETQ. The CDR3 has 16 amino acids. CDR3 residues: CASSDGYRRRTDTQYF. The CDR3 DNA follows: TGCGCCAGCAGCGATGGTTACAGGCGCCGCACAGATACGCAGTATTTT.

The rearrangement joins TRBV19 to TRBJ2-3; the match to TRBD2 covers 15 bases. J gave up 4 bases and V 4 bases, and 9 bases lay outside the gene matches. CDR1 is LNHDA, CDR2 SQIVND, per germline (reference sequence). The length of the CDR3 is 18 residues. DNA of the CDR3: TGTGCCAGTAGTAAAAGGACTAGCGGGAGGGGCGGCGCAGATACGCAGTATTTT. This codes for CASSKRTSGRGGADTQYF.

The V and J genes are TRBV5-4 and TRBJ2-2; D possibly corresponds to TRBD2 (6 bases). The V gene lost 4 bases and the J gene lost 4 bases, with 14 bases spanning the gap. Germline V gene lookup returns CDR1 SGHNT and CDR2 YYREEE (reference sequence). The CDR3 has 15 amino acids. CDR3 sequence reads: CASSIGDFITGELFF. The CDR3 nucleotides are TGTGCCAGCAGCATAGGGGACTTCATCACCGGGGAGCTGTTTTTT.

This clone occurred a few times. This chain connects TRBV9 to TRBJ2-2, with TRBD1 matching over 7 bases. The CDR3 consists of 16 residues. J lost 0 bases, V lost 1 base, and 3 bases had no gene match. Germline V gene lookup returns CDR1 SGDLS and CDR2 YYNGEE. DNA of the CDR3: TGTGCCAGCAGCGTAATAGGGACAGCGAACACCGGGGAGCTGTTTTTT. Its translation: CASSVIGTANTGELFF.

J is TRBJ1-4 and V is TRBV5-4; D may be TRBD1 (6 bases). V lost 1 base, J lost 8 bases, and 15 bases lay in between. This CDR3 region has 15 residues. CDR1 is SGHNT, CDR2 YYREEE, per germline (reference sequence). The CDR3 coding sequence is TGTGCCAGCAGCTTGTCGGGGGGCGCGGGGGAAAAACTGTTTTTT. Translating gives CASSLSGGAGEKLFF.

V gene TRBV15 combines with J gene TRBJ1-2; a possible D gene is TRBD1 (5 bases). CDR3 length equals 15 residues. The V gene's germline CDR1 is LNHNV and CDR2 YYDKDF (reference sequence). The ends were cut back, 5 bases at V and 4 bases at J, with 17 bases in the middle. CDR3 sequence: CATSPRQLLRYGYTF. The CDR3 DNA sequence: TGTGCCACCAGCCCCCGACAGTTACTTCGCTATGGCTACACCTTC.

For the CDR3, the DNA is TGTGCCAGCAGCCAAAAGTTCGGGACAGGGAATTCACCCCTCCACTTT. Translating it yields CASSQKFGTGNSPLHF. The chain employs TRBV3-1 (or the pseudogene TRBV3-2) and TRBJ1-6, with 9 bases identical to TRBD1. This CDR3 is 16 amino acids long. Germline V gene data show CDR1 as LGHDT and CDR2 as YNNKEL (reference sequence). Losses at the gene ends were 2 bases for V and 7 bases for J; bases not matched to a gene: 6.

The CDR3 sequence: CASSTFPGQASYEQYF. DNA of the CDR3: TGTGCCAGTAGTACCTTCCCGGGACAGGCCTCCTACGAGCAGTACTTC. The chain carries TRBV19 and TRBJ2-7; 8 bases align to TRBD1. Germline CDR1 LNHDA, CDR2 SQIVND (reference sequence). Losses at the gene ends were 4 bases for V and 0 bases for J; bases not matched to a gene: 8. The CDR3 sequence is 16 residues long.

J is TRBJ1-5 and V is TRBV5-6; 7 bases align to TRBD1. Germline V lookup: CDR1 SGHDT, CDR2 YYEEEE. V was clipped by 4 bases and J by 0 bases; unmatched bases: 4. The length of the CDR3 is 15 residues. CDR3 loop: CASSLQGYSNQPQHF. In nucleotides, the CDR3 is TGTGCCAGCAGCCTACAGGGGTATAGCAATCAGCCCCAGCATTTT.

The chain combines TRBV7-8 with TRBJ1-4; 11 bases agree with TRBD1. This CDR3 has 17 residues. The J segment lost 2 bases and the V segment lost 4 bases, leaving 6 bases of the junction unmatched. Germline lookup yields CDR1 SGHVS and CDR2 FQNEAQ. The CDR3, as DNA: TGTGCCAGCAGCTGGACAGGGGGCCAGAGGACTAATGAAAAACTGTTTTTT. Amino acid sequence: CASSWTGGQRTNEKLFF.